This T cell receptor (beta chain) was sequenced during a study of OX40 agonist ivuxolimab in advanced cancers. Study as a whole: Having had anti-PD-1, anti-PD-L1 or anti-CTLA-4 therapy before was allowed, and approximately 40% had some.

Measured with immunoSEQ multiplex PCR; TCRdb has only the in-frame clones, and not every one. The sample holds 34,000 or so clones, approximately 80% seen once. Findings of the study overall: It was also the case that some nonresponders had low normalized T-cell clonal expansion.

People who had autoimmune disease history or systemic immunosuppression were excluded. Patients had blood sampled at baseline and again on cycle 4 day 1 and cycle 7 day 1. This CDR3 region has 15 residues. Trimming at V came to 5 bases and at J to 0 bases, leaving 5 bases not matched to a gene. Germline V gives CDR1 MNHEY, CDR2 SMNVEV (reference sequence). Regarding this clone: Its antigen remains unidentified.

This clonotype was sampled from an adult with an advanced solid tumor such as melanoma, head and neck, liver or kidney cancer. The sample consisted of CD4+ or CD8+ T cells sorted from blood, taken in a trial of the OX40 agonist ivuxolimab. The J gene is TRBJ2-3, the V gene TRBV27, with 7 bases that match TRBD2. This chain's CDR3 is CASSGGLTSTDTQYF. For the CDR3, the DNA is TGTGCCAGCAGTGGGGGACTAACTAGCACAGATACGCAGTATTTT.